The next 9 T cell receptor beta chains were all read from a single sample in a study of lymphopenia after photon versus proton radiotherapy. Libraries were prepared by immunoSEQ multiplex PCR; TCRdb keeps only in-frame clonotypes and omits some of them. The table records 25,000 to 30,000 clones, 87% of them present only once. The specimen was peripheral blood, collected from a patient treated with proton-based radiotherapy. The receptor set was obtained from a woman aged 60 to 75 with cholangiocarcinoma. Some clones in this sample may be carry-over from other donors' samples.

V usage is TRBV5-1 and J usage is TRBJ2-2; 9 bases line up with TRBD1. Trimming removed 4 bases from V and 0 bases from J; junction bases left unmatched: 4. CDR3 length: 16 residues. Per germline, CDR1 SGHRS and CDR2 YFSETQ. CDR3 DNA: TGCGCCAGCAGCCGACAGGGGGGAACGAACACCGGGGAGCTGTTTTTT. Its translation: CASSRQGGTNTGELFF.

The gene calls are TRBV7-9 and TRBJ2-3, with TRBD2 matching over 8 bases. Per germline, CDR1 SEHNR and CDR2 FQNEAQ (reference sequence). Trimming cost V 5 bases and J 4 bases; bases outside gene matches: 14. This CDR3 is built from 17 residues. CDR3 bases: TGTGCCAGCAGCCAAACCCGGGGACTAGATGTAGCAGATACGCAGTATTTT. This codes for CASSQTRGLDVADTQYF.

The gene calls are TRBV2 and TRBJ1-1; 9 positions agree with TRBD1. The CDR3 has 15 residues. V shed 6 bases and J 4 bases; nucleotides not matched to a gene: 9. The germline V gene has CDR1 SNHLY and CDR2 FYNNEI. The CDR3 is CASRAGTGRGTEAFF. The CDR3 DNA reads as TGTGCCAGCAGAGCCGGGACAGGGAGAGGCACTGAAGCTTTCTTT.

The chain is built from TRBV21-1 and TRBJ1-2; the D segment call TRBD1 is taken from the table without a DNA check. TRBV21-1 is listed as a pseudogene. The CDR3 runs to 13 residues. CDR3 sequence (DNA): TGTGCCGGGGCACAGGGGCGTTTGTGTGGCTACACCTTC. This codes for CAGAQGRLCGYTF.

CDR3 residues: CASSPARGRGDTQYF. The CDR3 DNA follows: TGTGCCAGCTCACCGGCGCGGGGGCGGGGAGATACGCAGTATTTT. The rearrangement uses TRBV18 and TRBJ2-3; a possible D gene is TRBD2 (7 bases). The germline gives CDR1 KGHSH, CDR2 LQKENI. The V and J ends lost 3 bases and 5 bases respectively, with 15 bases between them. This CDR3 is 15 amino acids long.

The rearrangement joins TRBV11-2 to TRBJ2-1, with 7 bases lining up with TRBD2. Germline V gives CDR1 SGHAT, CDR2 FQNNGV. The CDR3 runs to 13 residues. Trimming cost V 1 base and J 7 bases; bases outside gene matches: 1. This CDR3 reads CASSLGGGNEQFF. CDR3 DNA: TGTGCCAGCAGCTTAGGGGGAGGGAATGAGCAGTTCTTC. Filled out from reference TRBV11-2 and TRBJ2-1, the complete variable domain reads EAGVAQSPRYKIIEKRQSVAFWCNPISGHATLYWYQQILGQGPKLLIQFQNNGVVDDSQLPKDRFSAERLKGVDSTLKIQPAKLEDSAVYLCASSLGGGNEQFFGPGTRLTVL.

V usage is TRBV5-1 and J usage is TRBJ1-5; TRBD1 aligns across 8 bases. Germline lookup yields CDR1 SGHRS and CDR2 YFSETQ. Trimming cost V 0 bases and J 6 bases; bases outside gene matches: 2. CDR3 length equals 14 residues. CDR3 sequence reads: CASSLAGGGQPQHF. In DNA, the CDR3 is TGCGCCAGCAGCTTGGCAGGGGGCGGTCAGCCCCAGCATTTT.

The V gene is TRBV6-5, the J gene TRBJ2-7; D is ambiguous. The V gene lost 5 bases and the J gene lost 4 bases, with 12 bases spanning the gap. Germline V gives CDR1 MNHEY, CDR2 SVGAGI. The CDR3 loop spans 13 amino acids. The CDR3 loop is CASSNSRRYEQYF. The CDR3 region has the DNA TGTGCCAGCAGTAATAGTAGACGGTACGAGCAGTACTTC.

The chain uses TRBV10-3 and TRBJ2-5; D not resolved. Germline CDR1 reads ENHRY; CDR2 reads SYGVKD. V was clipped by 2 bases and J by 2 bases, with 6 bases between them. CDR3 size: 13 residues. CDR3 loop: CAISEDLQETQYF. In DNA form, the CDR3 reads TGTGCCATCAGTGAGGACTTACAAGAGACCCAGTACTTC.